What follows are 30 T cell receptor beta chains derived from one specimen sequenced in a study of OX40 agonist ivuxolimab in advanced cancers. Sequencing was performed with immunoSEQ multiplex PCR; in TCRdb, only in-frame clones are kept and a portion is missing. The data contain about 42,000 clones, 80% to 90% of them singletons. Sequenced here: CD4+ or CD8+ T cells sorted from blood, sampled in a trial of the OX40 agonist ivuxolimab. The receptors were gathered from an adult with an advanced solid tumor such as melanoma, head and neck, liver or kidney cancer.

The chain uses TRBV7-2 and TRBJ2-1, with 8 bases fitting TRBD2. The CDR3 spans 15 residues. Trimming at V came to 7 bases and at J to 7 bases, leaving 12 bases not matched to a gene. In germline, CDR1 is SGHTA, CDR2 FQGNSA. The CDR3 region has the DNA TGTGCCAGCACTTGGGAAGCGGGAGCAGGGAATGAGCAGTTCTTC. Protein: CASTWEAGAGNEQFF.

This clone was counted once. CDR3 protein: CASSPDRVNTEAFF. CDR3 nucleotides: TGTGCCAGCTCACCAGACAGGGTGAACACTGAAGCTTTCTTT. The chain has TRBV18 and TRBJ1-1, with 7 bases identical to TRBD1. The V and J ends lost 2 bases and 0 bases, in that order; junction bases with no gene match: 0. Germline assignment: CDR1 KGHSH and CDR2 LQKENI. The CDR3 extends over 14 amino acids.

The gene calls are TRBV6-5 and TRBJ1-1; unclear D gene. The V and J ends lost 5 bases and 0 bases respectively, with 7 bases between them. This CDR3 has 13 amino acids. Per the germline V gene, CDR1 is MNHEY and CDR2 is SVGAGI. CDR3 sequence reads: CASSAWLNTEAFF. For the CDR3, the DNA is TGTGCCAGCAGTGCCTGGCTGAACACTGAAGCTTTCTTT.

The chain carries TRBV18 and TRBJ2-3; D is possibly TRBD1 (5 bases). This CDR3 spans 16 amino acids. Germline V gives CDR1 KGHSH, CDR2 LQKENI. V shed 0 bases and J shed 2 bases, with 12 bases lying between them. The CDR3 bases are TGTGCCAGCTCACCACCGGCAGGGCCCCACACAGATACGCAGTATTTT. Protein sequence: CASSPPAGPHTDTQYF.

This clone was recorded once. The rearrangement links TRBV7-9 to TRBJ2-7, with D unclear. Trimming cost V 2 bases and J 2 bases, with 10 bases left between them. The CDR3 covers 14 residues. Looked up from germline, CDR1 is SEHNR and CDR2 is FQNEAQ (reference sequence). The CDR3 loop reads CASSLRSGPYEQYF. The CDR3 bases are TGTGCCAGCAGCTTACGAAGTGGACCCTACGAGCAGTACTTC.

V is TRBV7-9 and J is TRBJ2-3; TRBD1 agrees at 9 bases. Germline trimming cut 1 base from V and 6 bases from J; bases unmatched to any gene: 5. Per the germline V gene, CDR1 is SEHNR and CDR2 is FQNEAQ (reference sequence). The CDR3 loop spans 15 amino acids. CDR3 protein: CASSLGDRDADTQYF. CDR3 nucleotides: TGTGCCAGCAGCTTAGGGGACAGGGATGCGGATACGCAGTATTTT.

The rearrangement uses TRBV5-4 and TRBJ2-5, with D maybe TRBD2 (6 bases). CDR3 length: 13 residues. Trimming removed 4 bases from V and 4 bases from J, with 11 bases in between. The V gene's germline CDR1 is SGHNT and CDR2 YYREEE (reference sequence). This chain's CDR3 is CASSRGERETQYF. Here the CDR3 DNA reads TGTGCCAGCAGCCGCGGGGAGAGAGAGACCCAGTACTTC.

This chain connects TRBV5-4 to TRBJ2-2; 10 positions match TRBD2. This CDR3 is 15 amino acids long. Germline V CDR1 and CDR2: SGHNT, YYREEE (reference sequence). V was clipped by 4 bases and J by 7 bases; unmatched bases: 7. This chain's CDR3 is CASSGSGGASGELFF. CDR3 in DNA: TGTGCCAGCAGCGGAAGCGGGGGGGCCAGCGGGGAGCTGTTTTTT.

This chain joins TRBV6-1 and TRBJ2-3, with a possible D match to TRBD2 (6 bases). Looked up from germline, CDR1 is MNHNS and CDR2 is SASEGT. This CDR3 is 13 amino acids long. V shed 10 bases and J shed 3 bases, with 14 bases lying between them. The chain's CDR3 is CATRETTTDTQYF. The CDR3, as DNA: TGTGCCACACGGGAGACTACGACAGATACGCAGTATTTT.

V is TRBV2 and J is TRBJ1-1, with D perhaps matching TRBD1 (6 bases). The germline V gene has CDR1 SNHLY and CDR2 FYNNEI. The CDR3 runs 13 residues. Deletions cut 6 bases from V and 5 bases from J, with 13 bases between. In nucleotides, the CDR3 is TGTGCCAGCAGATCAGGGGTTATTACTGAAGCTTTCTTT. Translating it yields CASRSGVITEAFF.

This rearrangement joins TRBV19 to TRBJ2-5; D might be TRBD1 (6 bases). With 5 bases removed from V and 1 base from J, the gap between germline ends came to 11 bases. From germline, CDR1 is LNHDA and CDR2 SQIVND (reference sequence). This CDR3 region has 14 residues. CDR3: CASSPQGTQETQYF. The CDR3 bases are TGTGCCAGTAGTCCCCAGGGGACCCAAGAGACCCAGTACTTC.

The V call is TRBV9, the J call TRBJ2-3; D perhaps matches TRBD1 (5 bases). The CDR3 is 15 residues long. Trimming left V 0 bases short and J 4 bases short, with 12 bases between. The germline CDR1 and CDR2 sequences are SGDLS and YYNGEE. CDR3 coding DNA: TGTGCCAGCAGCGTAGGGCAGGGTATATCAGATACGCAGTATTTT. It yields the protein CASSVGQGISDTQYF.

The chain combines TRBV19 with TRBJ2-1, with D perhaps assigned TRBD1 or TRBD2 (6 bases each). CDR3 length: 14 amino acids. Trimming took 5 bases from V and 9 from J, leaving 17 bases between them. Germline V gene data show CDR1 as LNHDA and CDR2 as SQIVND (reference sequence). CDR3 region: CASSLGLRGGEQFF. The CDR3, as DNA: TGTGCCAGTAGTTTGGGACTCCGAGGGGGTGAGCAGTTCTTC.

The chain couples TRBV10-3 to TRBJ2-3, with D possibly matching TRBD2 (7 bases). Per the germline V gene, CDR1 is ENHRY and CDR2 is SYGVKD. This CDR3 is built from 16 residues. Trimming cost V 11 bases and J 3 bases, with 24 bases left between them. The CDR3 loop reads CASMAGAEVGTDTQYF. CDR3 in DNA: TGTGCCTCCATGGCGGGGGCGGAGGTAGGGACAGATACGCAGTATTTT.

The chain joins TRBV7-9 to TRBJ2-1, with D maybe TRBD2 (5 bases). The length of the CDR3 is 15 residues. From germline, CDR1 is SEHNR and CDR2 FQNEAQ (reference sequence). Trimming took off 5 bases at V and 0 bases at J, with 11 bases between the two ends. The CDR3 DNA reads as TGTGCCAGCAGCGACTTAGGACTCTCCTACAATGAGCAGTTCTTC. This sequence encodes CASSDLGLSYNEQFF. The whole variable domain, filled in from reference TRBV7-9 and TRBJ2-1, reads DTGVSQNPRHKITKRGQNVTFRCDPISEHNRLYWYRQTLGQGPEFLTYFQNEAQLEKSRLLSDRFSAERPKGSFSTLEIQRTEQGDSAMYLCASSDLGLSYNEQFFGPGTRLTVL.

This clone was counted a single time. This chain connects TRBV7-9 to TRBJ2-4; 7 bases are shared with TRBD1. The CDR3 is 15 residues long. V dropped 1 base and J dropped 11; count of bases not matched to a gene: 11. Germline CDR1 is SEHNR and CDR2 is FQNEAQ (reference sequence). This CDR3 reads CASSLGRTGPKVQYF. Written as DNA, the CDR3 is TGTGCCAGCAGCTTAGGCCGGACAGGACCTAAGGTTCAGTACTTC.

The rearrangement joins TRBV19 to TRBJ2-5; 13 nucleotides match TRBD2. V was clipped by 3 bases and J by 3 bases; unmatched bases: 10. Germline CDR1 is LNHDA and CDR2 is SQIVND (reference sequence). This CDR3 is 18 amino acids long. The CDR3 nucleotides read TGTGCCAGTAGTATTGGAAGGACTAGCGGGAGTGCGGAAGAGACCCAGTACTTC. Its translation is CASSIGRTSGSAEETQYF.

The gene calls are TRBV28 and TRBJ1-5, with a possible D match to TRBD1 (5 bases). Germline CDR1 is MDHEN and CDR2 is SYDVKM. CDR3 length equals 13 residues. The V gene lost 6 bases and the J gene lost 3 bases, with 9 bases spanning the gap. The CDR3 here is CASRGQFNQPQHF. In nucleotides, the CDR3 is TGTGCCAGCAGAGGACAATTCAATCAGCCCCAGCATTTT.

This clone was found once. This rearrangement joins TRBV6-1 to TRBJ2-1; D is unclear. V was shortened by 4 bases and J by 8 bases, with 15 bases between the two germline ends. The CDR3 consists of 14 residues. Looked up from germline, CDR1 is MNHNS and CDR2 is SASEGT. The CDR3 reads CASSVPTPNDEQFF. For the CDR3, the DNA is TGTGCCAGCAGTGTCCCGACTCCGAACGATGAGCAGTTCTTC.

The chain joins TRBV6-5 to TRBJ1-1, with 9 bases identical to TRBD1. CDR1 and CDR2 from the germline V gene are MNHEY and SVGAGI. This CDR3 region has 15 residues. Trimming took 2 bases from V and 3 from J; bases not matched to a gene: 4. The CDR3 spells CASSYLDRGYTEAFF. CDR3 DNA sequence: TGTGCCAGCAGTTACCTGGACAGGGGATACACTGAAGCTTTCTTT.

V and J are TRBV4-3 and TRBJ2-3; D is perhaps TRBD2 (5 bases). This CDR3 has 14 amino acids. V was shortened by 3 bases and J by 0 bases, with 7 bases between the two germline ends. The germline V gene encodes CDR1 LGHNA and CDR2 YSLEER. The CDR3 sequence: CASSQTGSTDTQYF. DNA for the CDR3: TGCGCCAGCAGCCAGACGGGAAGCACAGATACGCAGTATTTT.

The V and J genes are TRBV30 and TRBJ1-4; TRBD1 agrees at 9 bases. Germline CDR1 and CDR2: GTSNPN and SVGIG (reference sequence). Losses at the gene ends were 2 bases for V and 8 bases for J; bases not matched to a gene: 6. This CDR3 region has 14 residues. The CDR3 DNA sequence: TGTGCCTGGAGTCCGGGACAGGGTCGGGAAAAACTGTTTTTT. It codes for CAWSPGQGREKLFF.

This clone was recorded once. The genes are TRBV7-9 and TRBJ2-3; a weak D match, TRBD2 (5 bases). With 5 bases removed from V and 3 bases from J, the gap between germline ends came to 12 bases. CDR3 size: 14 residues. Germline V gene data show CDR1 as SEHNR and CDR2 as FQNEAQ (reference sequence). The CDR3 sequence: CASSQPGSTDTQYF. In DNA form, the CDR3 reads TGTGCCAGCAGCCAACCGGGATCAACAGATACGCAGTATTTT.

This sequence joins TRBV11-3 and TRBJ1-2, with a weak D call TRBD1 (6 bases). The V gene lost 0 bases and the J gene lost 4 bases, with 12 bases spanning the gap. Per germline, CDR1 SGHNT and CDR2 YENEEA. The CDR3 has 15 amino acids. The CDR3 sequence: CASSLEPGVSYGYTF. In nucleotides, the CDR3 is TGTGCCAGCAGCTTAGAGCCAGGGGTGAGCTATGGCTACACCTTC.

The chain recombines TRBV28 with TRBJ1-6; D unresolved. Germline CDR1 MDHEN, CDR2 SYDVKM. V gave up 7 bases and J gave up 0 bases, with 13 bases separating them. The CDR3 consists of 16 residues. CDR3 nucleotide sequence: TGTGCCAGCAATGCTGAAGGAAGCTCCTATAATTCACCCCTCCACTTT. Its translation: CASNAEGSSYNSPLHF.

The chain combines TRBV12-2 with TRBJ2-7; no DNA check was done on the table's D call, TRBD1. TRBV12-2 is noted as a pseudogene. CDR3 length: 17 amino acids. DNA of the CDR3: TGTGCAAGTCGCTTAGACGCCGGTCGACAGGGGTACTACGAGCAGTACTTC. Residues: CASRLDAGRQGYYEQYF.

In this sample, this clone turned up once. The V gene is TRBV4-1, the J gene TRBJ1-2; the D gene is possibly TRBD1 (6 bases). Trimming took 4 bases from V and 5 from J, leaving 26 bases between them. Germline CDR1 is MGHRA and CDR2 is YSYEKL. The CDR3 covers 18 residues. CDR3 DNA sequence: TGCGCCAGCAGCCCCCAACCCTCGGGGGGCCGGCCTCTATATGGCTACACCTTC. Its translation: CASSPQPSGGRPLYGYTF.

The chain is built from TRBV29-1 and TRBJ2-7; maybe TRBD1 (5 bases). The J call may be in error: the DNA end matches TRBJ2-5 better. The germline V gene encodes CDR1 SQVTM and CDR2 ANQGSEA. The CDR3 totals 12 residues. The CDR3 reads CSVSTVQETQYF. In nucleotides, the CDR3 is TGCAGCGTTTCGACAGTACAAGAGACCCAGTACTTC.

This clone was observed a handful of times. J is TRBJ2-7 and V is TRBV7-2, with TRBD2 matching over 8 bases. In germline, CDR1 is SGHTA, CDR2 FQGNSA. Trimming removed 4 bases from V and 3 bases from J; junction bases left unmatched: 8. This CDR3 comprises 15 residues. CDR3 nucleotides: TGTGCCAGCAGCTCCCAGCGGGAGCGCCGCTACGAGCAGTACTTC. Residues: CASSSQRERRYEQYF.

The chain carries TRBV9 and TRBJ2-7; D is ambiguous. The CDR3 is 14 residues long. The germline V gene has CDR1 SGDLS and CDR2 YYNGEE. V lost 4 bases and J lost 5, with 16 bases in between. CDR3 in DNA: TGTGCCAGCAGCCCTCAGGTTTACGTCCACGAGCAGTACTTC. This gives the protein CASSPQVYVHEQYF.